The 24 T cell receptor beta chains listed next were all sequenced from one sample in a study of blood T cell repertoires in COVID-19. TCRdb's table, derived via immunoSEQ multiplex PCR, lists solely in-frame clones and lacks some. The sample lists a few hundred thousand clones, approximately 92% seen once, with roughly 1.1% in the top ten. The sequenced sample consisted of PBMCs or T cells enriched from blood (not recorded which). These receptor sequences come from a man younger than 45 who had recovered from COVID-19.

The chain carries TRBV19 and TRBJ2-7; possible D gene TRBD1, 6 bases. V lost 6 bases to trimming and J lost 3 bases, with 18 bases between them. Looked up from germline, CDR1 is LNHDA and CDR2 is SQIVND (reference sequence). This CDR3 contains 15 residues. The chain's CDR3 is CASSPGQPFLYEQYF. In DNA form, the CDR3 reads TGTGCCAGTAGCCCGGGACAACCCTTCCTCTACGAGCAGTACTTC. The entire variable domain, with the rest obtained from reference TRBV19 and TRBJ2-7, is as follows: DGGITQSPKYLFRKEGQNVTLSCEQNLNHDAMYWYRQDPGQGLRLIYYSQIVNDFQKGDIAEGYSVSREKKESFPLTVTSAQKNPTAFYLCASSPGQPFLYEQYFGPGTRLTVT.

This clone was recorded a few times. J is TRBJ2-7 and V is TRBV19; D is unclear. Trimming stripped 1 base from V and 0 bases from J, with 4 bases between. Germline CDR1 and CDR2: LNHDA and SQIVND (reference sequence). The CDR3 totals 13 residues. In DNA form, the CDR3 reads TGTGCCAGTAGTATAGGGGCCTCCTACGAGCAGTACTTC. Translation: CASSIGASYEQYF. Combining the CDR3 with reference TRBV19 and TRBJ2-7 gives the whole variable domain DGGITQSPKYLFRKEGQNVTLSCEQNLNHDAMYWYRQDPGQGLRLIYYSQIVNDFQKGDIAEGYSVSREKKESFPLTVTSAQKNPTAFYLCASSIGASYEQYFGPGTRLTVT.

This chain uses TRBV30 with TRBJ1-3, with TRBD1 identical over 9 bases. Germline V gives CDR1 GTSNPN, CDR2 SVGIG (reference sequence). The CDR3 contains 15 residues. The J segment lost 4 bases and the V segment lost 2 bases, leaving 6 bases of the junction unmatched. Here the CDR3 DNA reads TGTGCCTGGAGTCCCGGTACAGGGGGCGGAAACACCATATATTTT. Translating gives CAWSPGTGGGNTIYF.

V gene TRBV5-1 combines with J gene TRBJ2-1; 12 bases are shared with TRBD2. Per the germline V gene, CDR1 is SGHRS and CDR2 is YFSETQ. The CDR3 sequence is 16 residues long. J gave up 7 bases and V 1 base, and 6 bases lay outside the gene matches. The DNA of the CDR3 is TGCGCCAGCAGCTTGAATGGACTAGCGGGAATTAATGAGCAGTTCTTC. It is translated as CASSLNGLAGINEQFF. The full variable domain, rest sourced from reference TRBV5-1 and TRBJ2-1, is KAGVTQTPRYLIKTRGQQVTLSCSPISGHRSVSWYQQTPGQGLQFLFEYFSETQRNKGNFPGRFSGRQFSNSRSEMNVSTLELGDSALYLCASSLNGLAGINEQFFGPGTRLTVL.

As regards this clone: Distinct nucleotide sequences in the sample also encode this CDR3. This chain joins TRBV30 and TRBJ1-5; D might be TRBD1 (5 bases). The CDR3 sequence is 13 residues long. The germline gives CDR1 GTSNPN, CDR2 SVGIG (reference sequence). V dropped 1 base and J dropped 5 bases, with 9 bases sitting between them. DNA of the CDR3: TGTGCCTGGAGTGGGGGGGACTATCAGCCCCAGCATTTT. Its protein is CAWSGGDYQPQHF.

The chain links TRBV28 to TRBJ2-2; D possibly corresponds to TRBD1 (6 bases). CDR3 length equals 16 residues. Trimming removed 1 base from V and 4 bases from J, with 13 bases in between. The V gene's germline CDR1 is MDHEN and CDR2 SYDVKM. The CDR3 DNA is TGTGCCAGCAGTTTATTCCCAGGGGCGGGCACCGGGGAGCTGTTTTTT. Protein: CASSLFPGAGTGELFF.

This chain links TRBV5-1 with TRBJ2-2; D not certain. V lost 0 bases to trimming and J lost 2 bases, with 8 bases between them. Germline V gene lookup returns CDR1 SGHRS and CDR2 YFSETQ. The length of the CDR3 is 15 residues. This CDR3 reads CASSLGGDNTGELFF. In DNA, the CDR3 is TGCGCCAGCAGCTTGGGCGGAGACAACACCGGGGAGCTGTTTTTT. The variable domain in full, with the rest retrieved from reference TRBV5-1 and TRBJ2-2, is KAGVTQTPRYLIKTRGQQVTLSCSPISGHRSVSWYQQTPGQGLQFLFEYFSETQRNKGNFPGRFSGRQFSNSRSEMNVSTLELGDSALYLCASSLGGDNTGELFFGEGSRLTVL.

The chain recombines TRBV24-1 with TRBJ1-1; the D gene is possibly TRBD1 (6 bases). The germline CDR1 and CDR2 sequences are KGHDR and SFDVKD. Between the trimmed V and J ends, which lost 4 bases and 5 bases, there was a span of 10 bases. The CDR3 covers 13 residues. In nucleotides, the CDR3 is TGTGCCACCAGTGACTACAGGGATACTGAAGCTTTCTTT. This codes for CATSDYRDTEAFF.

The V and J genes are TRBV4-2 and TRBJ2-4; 13 bases are a match to TRBD2. In germline, CDR1 is LGHNA, CDR2 YNFKEQ. V was pared by 0 bases and J by 15 bases, with 14 bases of the junction left unmatched. The CDR3 is made up of 17 amino acids. As DNA, the CDR3 is TGTGCCAGCAGCCAAGATTGGGGGACTAGCGGGACCCGGCATGGGTACTTC. It codes for CASSQDWGTSGTRHGYF.

The gene calls are TRBV19 and TRBJ2-3, with D unclear. The CDR3 has 15 amino acids. The germline gives CDR1 LNHDA, CDR2 SQIVND (reference sequence). Trimming cost V 1 base and J 3 bases, with 11 bases left between them. DNA of the CDR3: TGTGCCAGTAGTATAGTGCCTAGAAGTACAGATACGCAGTATTTT. Amino acids: CASSIVPRSTDTQYF.

This chain links TRBV9 with TRBJ2-7; 12 bases fit TRBD1. The CDR3 spans 15 residues. Germline lookup yields CDR1 SGDLS and CDR2 YYNGEE. V gave up 3 bases and J gave up 2 bases; unmatched junction bases: 3. The chain's CDR3 is CASSGGTGGPYEQYF. The CDR3 DNA reads TGTGCCAGCAGCGGAGGGACAGGGGGCCCCTACGAGCAGTACTTC.

The chain uses TRBV5-1 and TRBJ1-3, with 9 bases aligning to TRBD1. Germline V gene sequence: CDR1 SGHRS, CDR2 YFSETQ. The CDR3 is made up of 14 amino acids. V was pared by 3 bases and J by 8 bases, with 6 bases of the junction left unmatched. The CDR3 protein is CASSSGQGRDTIYF. CDR3 bases: TGCGCCAGCAGCTCCGGACAGGGGAGGGACACCATATATTTT.

The chain is built from TRBV5-1 and TRBJ2-7, with 11 bases matching TRBD2. V was clipped by 4 bases and J by 2 bases; unmatched bases: 5. CDR1 SGHRS and CDR2 YFSETQ come from the germline V gene. This CDR3 is built from 15 residues. The CDR3 loop reads CASSHLGLAAYEQYF. The DNA for the CDR3 is TGCGCCAGCAGCCATCTGGGACTAGCGGCCTACGAGCAGTACTTC.

The chain recombines TRBV6-5 with TRBJ1-1; D gene uncertain. CDR3 size: 15 residues. From germline, CDR1 is MNHEY and CDR2 SVGAGI. The germline V and J ends were trimmed by 0 bases and 1 base, with 9 bases remaining between them. The CDR3 protein is CASSYSAGSNTEAFF. The CDR3 DNA reads TGTGCCAGCAGTTACTCGGCAGGATCGAACACTGAAGCTTTCTTT.

The chain is built from TRBV30 and TRBJ2-7; 7 nucleotides agree with TRBD1. The junction had 12 bases not matched to a gene; V was cut back by 2 bases and J by 2 bases. The CDR3 runs 16 residues. The germline V gene encodes CDR1 GTSNPN and CDR2 SVGIG (reference sequence). The CDR3, as DNA: TGTGCCTGGAGTACCGCCGGGACAGACTATGCCTACGAGCAGTACTTC. Encoded protein: CAWSTAGTDYAYEQYF. The entire variable domain, with the rest obtained from reference TRBV30 and TRBJ2-7, is as follows: SQTIHQWPATLVQPVGSPLSLECTVEGTSNPNLYWYRQAAGRGLQLLFYSVGIGQISSEVPQNLSASRPQDRQFILSSKKLLLSDSGFYLCAWSTAGTDYAYEQYFGPGTRLTVT.

The chain carries TRBV18 and TRBJ1-5; 8 bases are shared with TRBD1. CDR1 KGHSH and CDR2 LQKENI come from the germline V gene. The CDR3 consists of 18 residues. Trimming took 0 bases from V and 4 from J; bases not matched to a gene: 11. The CDR3 reads CASSPPGTGGLGNQPQHF. The CDR3 nucleotides are TGTGCCAGCTCACCACCGGGGACAGGCGGTCTTGGGAATCAGCCCCAGCATTTT.

The chain couples TRBV12-3 or TRBV12-4 to TRBJ1-1; D may be TRBD1 (5 bases). This CDR3 is built from 13 residues. Deletions cut 7 bases from V and 0 bases from J, with 9 bases between. The CDR3 bases are TGTGCCAGCAATCGACAGATGAACACTGAAGCTTTCTTT. As protein: CASNRQMNTEAFF.

This clone was seen only once. The rearrangement links TRBV12-5 to TRBJ1-6; a possible D gene is TRBD1 (5 bases). From germline, CDR1 is LGHNT and CDR2 FRNRAP. V was shortened by 1 base and J by 0 bases, with 10 bases between the two germline ends. The CDR3 totals 17 residues. The CDR3 DNA sequence: TGTGCTAGTGGTTTGGCCCACGACAGCTCCTATAATTCACCCCTCCACTTT. Amino acids: CASGLAHDSSYNSPLHF. The full variable domain, in which reference TRBV12-5 and TRBJ1-6 provide the parts outside the CDR3, is DARVTQTPRHKVTEMGQEVTMRCQPILGHNTVFWYRQTMMQGLELLAYFRNRAPLDDSGMPKDRFSAEMPDATLATLKIQPSEPRDSAVYFCASGLAHDSSYNSPLHFGNGTRLTVT.

The chain has TRBV20-1 and TRBJ2-1; the D is unclear. V was cut by 3 bases and J by 7 bases, with 7 bases left in between. Germline CDR1 reads DFQATT; CDR2 reads SNEGSKA (reference sequence). CDR3 length: 11 amino acids. The CDR3 nucleotides are TGCAGTGCTAGTGATCTGAATGAGCAGTTCTTC. It is translated as CSASDLNEQFF.

The chain links TRBV29-1 to TRBJ1-1; unclear D gene. V was shortened by 5 bases and J by 4 bases, with 17 bases between the two germline ends. The germline CDR1 and CDR2 sequences are SQVTM and ANQGSEA. The CDR3 sequence is 14 residues long. The CDR3 region is CSVSSHLGGTEAFF. Here the CDR3 DNA reads TGCAGCGTTTCCTCCCACTTGGGAGGCACTGAAGCTTTCTTT. Full variable domain (outside the CDR3, taken from reference TRBV29-1 and TRBJ1-1): SAVISQKPSRDICQRGTSLTIQCQVDSQVTMMFWYRQQPGQSLTLIATANQGSEATYESGFVIDKFPISRPNLTFSTLTVSNMSPEDSSIYLCSVSSHLGGTEAFFGQGTRLTVV.

The chain carries TRBV19 and TRBJ2-5, with TRBD2 identical over 10 bases. The germline gives CDR1 LNHDA, CDR2 SQIVND (reference sequence). This CDR3 is built from 15 residues. V shed 5 bases, J shed 1 base, and the junction held 4 bases outside the gene matches. CDR3 loop: CASSLAGARQETQYF. CDR3 DNA: TGTGCCAGTAGTCTAGCGGGAGCCCGCCAAGAGACCCAGTACTTC.

The rearrangement uses TRBV6-5 and TRBJ2-1; D may be TRBD2 (6 bases). Trimming shortened V by 0 bases and J by 9 bases, and 18 bases separated the two germline ends. CDR1 MNHEY and CDR2 SVGAGI come from the germline V gene. The CDR3 length is 16 residues. The DNA for the CDR3 is TGTGCCAGCAGTTACTCGACGGGAGCCTGGGCAAGTGAGCAGTTCTTC. This gives the protein CASSYSTGAWASEQFF.

V and J are TRBV5-1 and TRBJ2-2; TRBD1 aligns across 10 bases. The CDR3 covers 16 residues. Trimming cost V 4 bases and J 3 bases; bases outside gene matches: 6. The V gene's germline CDR1 is SGHRS and CDR2 YFSETQ. CDR3 bases: TGCGCCAGCAGCGGACAGGGGGTGGACTACACCGGGGAGCTGTTTTTT. Its translation is CASSGQGVDYTGELFF.

The J gene is TRBJ2-1, the V gene TRBV19; D is perhaps TRBD2 (6 bases). Between the trimmed V and J ends, which lost 5 bases and 7 bases, there was a span of 9 bases. From germline, CDR1 is LNHDA and CDR2 SQIVND (reference sequence). This CDR3 comprises 12 residues. The CDR3: CASSLSGNEQFF. Here the CDR3 DNA reads TGTGCCAGTAGTCTTAGCGGAAATGAGCAGTTCTTC.